A single sample gave rise to the 14 T cell receptor beta chains below, sequenced in a study of blood T cell repertoires in COVID-19. Profiled with immunoSEQ multiplex PCR; TCRdb holds only in-frame clones, not every one. The table lists approximately 400,000 clones, 88% of them singletons, with about 1.1% in the top ten. The specimen was PBMCs or T cells enriched from blood (not recorded which). The receptors shown here come from a woman aged 18-30 years who had recovered from COVID-19.

This clone showed up just once. J is TRBJ2-5 and V is TRBV21-1; the table's D gene call, TRBD2, was not cross checked with the DNA. TRBV21-1 is a listed pseudogene. The CDR3 totals 14 residues. The CDR3 sequence: CASSKASGRETQYF. The CDR3, as DNA: TGTGCCAGCAGCAAAGCTAGTGGGAGGGAGACCCAGTACTTC.

This chain joins TRBV4-2 and TRBJ1-5, with 8 bases matching TRBD1. The CDR3 runs 15 residues. Germline V gene sequence: CDR1 LGHNA, CDR2 YNFKEQ. The V segment lost 4 bases and the J segment 5 bases; nucleotides outside the gene matches: 7. CDR3 residues: CASSLGQGPDQPQHF. The CDR3 region has the DNA TGTGCCAGCAGCCTAGGACAGGGCCCGGATCAGCCCCAGCATTTT.

This chain joins TRBV7-9 and TRBJ1-5; 9 nucleotides line up with TRBD1. Looked up from germline, CDR1 is SEHNR and CDR2 is FQNEAQ (reference sequence). The V and J ends lost 1 base and 5 bases, in that order; junction bases with no gene match: 9. The CDR3 covers 17 residues. The CDR3 region has the DNA TGTGCCAGCAGCTTAGTAATAGGGACAGGGTTTGATCAGCCCCAGCATTTT. Protein sequence: CASSLVIGTGFDQPQHF.

Only one count was recorded for this clone. The rearrangement uses TRBV7-9 and TRBJ2-7; the match to TRBD1 covers 7 bases. The CDR3 length is 14 residues. J lost 2 bases, V lost 5 bases, and 6 bases had no gene match. Looked up from germline, CDR1 is SEHNR and CDR2 is FQNEAQ (reference sequence). The CDR3, as DNA: TGTGCCAGCAGCGCCCGGGACAGTCCCTACGAGCAGTACTTC. It translates to CASSARDSPYEQYF.

Comment on this clone: Other DNA sequences from this sample encode an identical CDR3 as well. The CDR3 DNA follows: TGTGCCAGTAGTTCCCCGGGAAGCTCCTACGAGCAGTACTTC. It encodes CASSSPGSSYEQYF. The gene calls are TRBV19 and TRBJ2-7, with D possibly matching TRBD2 (5 bases). V lost 5 bases and J 0 bases, leaving 11 bases between the germline ends. The CDR3 has 14 amino acids. Germline lookup yields CDR1 LNHDA and CDR2 SQIVND (reference sequence).

V usage is TRBV5-4 and J usage is TRBJ2-1, with D perhaps matching TRBD1 (6 bases). With 4 bases removed from V and 2 bases from J, the gap between germline ends came to 19 bases. Germline CDR1 reads SGHNT; CDR2 reads YYREEE (reference sequence). CDR3 size: 17 residues. The CDR3 nucleotides read TGTGCCAGCAGCGACGGGACACCGGTCGAGCCCTACAATGAGCAGTTCTTC. This gives the protein CASSDGTPVEPYNEQFF.

The CDR3 nucleotides read TGTGCCAGCAGTCAGGACAGCCTAGCCAAAAACATTCAGTACTTC. Residues: CASSQDSLAKNIQYF. J is TRBJ2-4 and V is TRBV6-6; weak D call: TRBD1 (6 bases). CDR1 and CDR2 from the germline V gene are MNHNY and SVGAGI (reference sequence). This CDR3 region has 15 residues. V was pared by 5 bases and J by 0 bases, with 11 bases between.

The chain carries TRBV4-1 and TRBJ1-1; no clear D gene. Per the germline V gene, CDR1 is MGHRA and CDR2 is YSYEKL. V was pared by 0 bases and J by 0 bases, with 11 bases between. There are 16 residues in the CDR3. The DNA for the CDR3 is TGCGCCAGCAGCCAAGATCCCCCCAGATTGAACACTGAAGCTTTCTTT. Its protein product is CASSQDPPRLNTEAFF.

The V call is TRBV10-3, the J call TRBJ1-3; 8 positions match TRBD1. The CDR3 length is 19 residues. Trimming cost V 0 bases and J 0 bases; bases outside gene matches: 10. Per the germline V gene, CDR1 is ENHRY and CDR2 is SYGVKD. In DNA, the CDR3 is TGTGCCATCAGTGAGTCTTGGGACAGGCCTACTATCTCTGGAAACACCATATATTTT. The encoded protein is CAISESWDRPTISGNTIYF.

This clone has a single count. The CDR3 nucleotides are TGTGCCAGCAGTACCCGACCAGGGGACGGCAGGTATGGCTACACCTTC. Amino acids: CASSTRPGDGRYGYTF. V and J are TRBV27 and TRBJ1-2, with D maybe TRBD1 (6 bases). This CDR3 spans 16 amino acids. V lost 5 bases and J 5 bases, leaving 21 bases between the germline ends. CDR1 is MNHEY, CDR2 SMNVEV, per germline (reference sequence).

The chain couples TRBV19 to TRBJ1-1; D unclear. The V gene lost 1 base and the J gene lost 0 bases, with 9 bases spanning the gap. The germline CDR1 and CDR2 sequences are LNHDA and SQIVND (reference sequence). The CDR3 contains 15 residues. Written as DNA, the CDR3 is TGTGCCAGTAGTATAGGGCACACTATGAACACTGAAGCTTTCTTT. Protein: CASSIGHTMNTEAFF.

In its sample, this clone was seen once. This rearrangement joins TRBV5-1 to TRBJ1-5; 8 bases map to TRBD1. Per germline, CDR1 SGHRS and CDR2 YFSETQ. This CDR3 contains 14 residues. V dropped 2 bases and J dropped 7; count of bases not matched to a gene: 5. CDR3 sequence (DNA): TGCGCCAGCAGCTTAGGACAGGGAGTCCAGCCCCAGCATTTT. Protein product: CASSLGQGVQPQHF.

The gene calls are TRBV29-1 and TRBJ2-1; weak D call: TRBD2 (5 bases). The CDR3 spans 12 residues. Trimming took off 4 bases at V and 12 bases at J, with 16 bases between the two ends. Germline CDR1 is SQVTM and CDR2 is ANQGSEA. The CDR3 spells CSVGGSPLGQFF. The CDR3 coding sequence is TGCAGCGTTGGAGGGTCGCCTTTAGGGCAGTTCTTC.

The chain links TRBV5-4 to TRBJ1-2, with TRBD1 identical over 7 bases. Germline V CDR1 and CDR2: SGHNT, YYREEE (reference sequence). J gave up 8 bases and V 4 bases, and 17 bases lay outside the gene matches. The CDR3 sequence is 16 residues long. Here the CDR3 reads CASSPRRGQDYGGYTF. CDR3 DNA: TGTGCCAGCAGCCCCCGACGTGGACAGGACTATGGAGGCTACACCTTC.